A single T cell receptor beta chain is shown here with its context. Its antigen remains unknown. This record belongs to a study of shared clonotypes between healthy human individuals. Points from the study as a whole: Represented diversity, genetic and exposure-history alike, was limited by few donors.

Repertoires were generated with immunoSEQ multiplex PCR, while TCRdb's copy carries only in-frame clones and drops some. The sample has 470,000 or so clones; almost 80% are singletons. Germline V gene data show CDR1 as SGDLS and CDR2 as YYNGEE. The CDR3 loop spans 14 amino acids. V lost 0 bases and J lost 2, with 9 bases in between. The J gene is TRBJ2-7, the V gene TRBV9; D is uncertain. This receptor was taken from a woman aged 35 to 49 in good health. Some clones in this sample may be carry-over from other donors' samples. The sample taken for sequencing was PBMCs. CDR3 region: CASSVGPGPYEQYF. The CDR3 DNA sequence: TGTGCCAGCAGCGTAGGTCCAGGACCCTACGAGCAGTACTTC.